The clone carrying this T cell receptor beta chain has just a few counts. The authors used template switching to add a universal primer site and gave cDNA unique molecular identifiers. Each CDR3 protein is one row after TCRdb ran MiXCR on the 5' RACE reads. The sample contains roughly 500,000 distinct CDR3 sequences, less than 25% of which appear only once. These data belong to a study of identical twins. Looked up from germline, CDR1 is DFQATT and CDR2 is SNEGSKA (reference sequence). The CDR3 is 14 amino acids. V gave up 2 bases and J gave up 3 bases, with 10 bases separating them. A further study also used this sample, focusing on T cells expressing NK-cell markers.

This sequence was found in a woman aged 18-29 years in good health. Sample: CD4+ T cells sorted from blood. This sequence joins TRBV20-1 and TRBJ1-4; TRBD1 is a possible D gene (5 bases). The CDR3 nucleotides read TGCAGTGCTAGACCCGGGACTCCTAATGAAAAACTGTTTTTT. Translated: CSARPGTPNEKLFF.